Shown below are 30 T cell receptor beta chains from a single sample sequenced in a study of OX40 agonist ivuxolimab in advanced cancers. TCRdb's copy holds only in-frame clones and misses some; the assay was immunoSEQ multiplex PCR. The sample holds a few thousand clones, over 70% seen once. Sequencing used CD4+ or CD8+ T cells sorted from blood, obtained in a trial of the OX40 agonist ivuxolimab. These receptors were obtained from an adult with an advanced solid tumor such as melanoma, head and neck, liver or kidney cancer.

This clone was picked up a small number of times. One junction end does not reproduce the germline sequence, and a read error may be involved. The chain is built from TRBV2 and TRBJ2-2; D might be TRBD2 (5 bases). CDR1 and CDR2 from the germline V gene are SNHLY and FYNNEI. The length of the CDR3 is 12 residues. CDR3 loop: CASSGSHRGAVF. The CDR3 DNA is TGTGCCAGCAGTGGCTCACACCGGGGAGCTGTTTTT. The whole variable domain, remainder taken from reference TRBV2 and TRBJ2-2, is EPEVTQTPSHQVTQMGQEVILRCVPISNHLYFYWYRQILGQKVEFLVSFYNNEISEKSEIFDDQFSVERPDGSNFTLKIRSTKLEDSAMYFCASSGSHRGAVFGEGSRLTVL.

The chain uses TRBV11-2 and TRBJ2-2, with D possibly TRBD1 on 5 matching bases. Germline values: CDR1 SGHAT, CDR2 FQNNGV. CDR3 size: 12 residues. Trimming took off 7 bases at V and 7 bases at J, with 10 bases between the two ends. CDR3 region: CASNKGDGELFF. In DNA form, the CDR3 reads TGTGCCAGCAACAAAGGGGACGGGGAGCTGTTTTTT.

The chain carries TRBV7-9 and TRBJ1-2; TRBD1 agrees at 9 bases. From germline, CDR1 is SEHNR and CDR2 FQNEAQ (reference sequence). The length of the CDR3 is 15 residues. Trimming removed 1 base from V and 6 bases from J; junction bases left unmatched: 6. The CDR3 protein is CASSLGVTGGDGYTF. In DNA form, the CDR3 reads TGTGCCAGCAGCTTAGGGGTTACAGGGGGCGATGGCTACACCTTC.

This clone was counted a single time. The V gene is TRBV9, the J gene TRBJ2-5, with D unclear. Germline V lookup: CDR1 SGDLS, CDR2 YYNGEE. The CDR3 has 14 amino acids. Trimming cost V 0 bases and J 3 bases, with 9 bases left between them. Here the CDR3 reads CASSVGAAEETQYF. CDR3 coding DNA: TGTGCCAGCAGCGTAGGGGCAGCAGAAGAGACCCAGTACTTC.

This sequence joins TRBV6-1 and TRBJ1-1; D call uncertain. V shed 2 bases and J shed 3 bases, with 7 bases lying between them. In germline, CDR1 is MNHNS, CDR2 SASEGT. The CDR3 has 13 amino acids. The CDR3 DNA reads TGTGCCAGCAGTGAAAGAAGCTACACTGAAGCTTTCTTT. This codes for CASSERSYTEAFF.

This chain links TRBV7-6 with TRBJ2-1; D tentatively fits TRBD1 or TRBD2 (5 bases each). Deletions cut 5 bases from V and 0 bases from J, with 14 bases between. The CDR3 totals 16 residues. Looked up from germline, CDR1 is SGHVS and CDR2 is FNYEAQ. Here the CDR3 DNA reads TGTGCCAGCAGCCCCCTGGGGGTGAGCTCCTACAATGAGCAGTTCTTC. It codes for CASSPLGVSSYNEQFF.

As to this clone: At the DNA level, this CDR3 is encoded by other sequences in the same sample as well. V is TRBV5-1 and J is TRBJ2-7; tentatively, D is TRBD1 (6 bases). V dropped 0 bases and J dropped 2 bases, with 6 bases sitting between them. Germline V gene data show CDR1 as SGHRS and CDR2 as YFSETQ. The CDR3 has 13 residues. The CDR3 protein is CASSLDRAYEQYF. The CDR3 DNA reads TGCGCCAGCAGCTTGGACAGGGCCTACGAGCAGTACTTC.

This clone was found many times. The V and J genes are TRBV27 and TRBJ2-7; D not resolved. The germline CDR1 and CDR2 sequences are MNHEY and SMNVEV (reference sequence). V dropped 5 bases and J dropped 12 bases, with 23 bases sitting between them. The CDR3 has 14 amino acids. CDR3: CASSPFPGGGAWYF. DNA of the CDR3: TGTGCCAGCAGTCCTTTCCCCGGCGGCGGTGCATGGTACTTC.

This chain links TRBV4-1 with TRBJ2-3; D is ambiguous. Between the trimmed V and J ends, which lost 4 bases and 8 bases, there was a span of 4 bases. The CDR3 length is 10 residues. CDR1 and CDR2 (germline): MGHRA, YSYEKL. In DNA, the CDR3 is TGCGCCAGCAGCCTCTGTACGCAGTATTTT. This codes for CASSLCTQYF.

By frequency in the sample, this clone is medium-sized. The gene calls are TRBV7-9 and TRBJ1-2, with 9 positions matching TRBD1. The germline gives CDR1 SEHNR, CDR2 FQNEAQ (reference sequence). The CDR3 sequence is 14 residues long. The trim removed 4 bases at V and 8 bases at J, leaving 8 bases unmatched. Here the CDR3 reads CASSSGQGTHGYTF. The CDR3 bases are TGTGCCAGCAGCTCAGGACAGGGGACGCACGGCTACACCTTC.

This clone was recorded once. V gene TRBV19 combines with J gene TRBJ1-5, with D uncertain. Trimming pared 4 bases from V and 2 bases from J, leaving 9 bases between. The CDR3 is 14 residues long. Germline V gives CDR1 LNHDA, CDR2 SQIVND (reference sequence). CDR3 coding DNA: TGTGCCAGTAGTAGGGAGGGCGGCAATCAGCCCCAGCATTTT. Residues: CASSREGGNQPQHF.

J is TRBJ2-7 and V is TRBV7-9; D unclear. V gave up 1 base and J gave up 3 bases, with 10 bases separating them. The germline CDR1 and CDR2 sequences are SEHNR and FQNEAQ (reference sequence). The CDR3 is made up of 14 amino acids. The CDR3 DNA reads TGTGCCAGCAGCTTAGTGGGCGGAAACTACGAGCAGTACTTC. Translated, it gives CASSLVGGNYEQYF. Filled out from reference TRBV7-9 and TRBJ2-7, the complete variable domain reads DTGVSQNPRHKITKRGQNVTFRCDPISEHNRLYWYRQTLGQGPEFLTYFQNEAQLEKSRLLSDRFSAERPKGSFSTLEIQRTEQGDSAMYLCASSLVGGNYEQYFGPGTRLTVT.

This chain uses TRBV5-4 with TRBJ1-6; TRBD1 agrees at 11 bases. V dropped 3 bases and J dropped 6; count of bases not matched to a gene: 5. Germline V gene sequence: CDR1 SGHNT, CDR2 YYREEE (reference sequence). This CDR3 is 16 amino acids long. The DNA for the CDR3 is TGTGCCAGCAGCTCACCCGGACAGGGGGCTAATTCACCCCTCCACTTT. As protein: CASSSPGQGANSPLHF.

The rearrangement joins TRBV27 to TRBJ1-4, with D unclear. V lost 3 bases, J lost 4 bases, and 15 bases lay in between. CDR1 and CDR2 from the germline V gene are MNHEY and SMNVEV (reference sequence). The CDR3 is 16 amino acids. The CDR3 reads CASSFSLGPSNEKLFF. The DNA for the CDR3 is TGTGCCAGCAGTTTTTCCCTCGGGCCCAGTAATGAAAAACTGTTTTTT.

The V gene is TRBV11-2, the J gene TRBJ1-1; 7 positions agree with TRBD1. The germline CDR1 and CDR2 sequences are SGHAT and FQNNGV. Trimming cost V 1 base and J 0 bases; bases outside gene matches: 11. The CDR3 extends over 18 amino acids. The DNA of the CDR3 is TGTGCCAGCAGCTTAGTGAGTACAGGGGATCGAATGAACACTGAAGCTTTCTTT. Its translation: CASSLVSTGDRMNTEAFF.

This clone turned up a few times. One junction end disagrees with the germline gene, perhaps due to a read error. This chain joins TRBV5-3 and TRBJ2-3; no reliable D call. Being an ORF, TRBV5-3 has a function that is uncertain. This CDR3 has 13 residues. This chain's CDR3 is CASSLWGTDTQYF. The CDR3 DNA reads TGTGCCAGCAGCTTGTGGGGCACAGATACGCAGTATTTT.

V is TRBV27 and J is TRBJ2-3; 10 bases align to TRBD2. The germline V gene has CDR1 MNHEY and CDR2 SMNVEV (reference sequence). J was trimmed by 3 bases and V by 5 bases; bases with no gene match: 5. The CDR3 contains 15 residues. The CDR3, as DNA: TGTGCCAGCAGTATTCGGACTAGCGGAACAGATACGCAGTATTTT. Protein sequence: CASSIRTSGTDTQYF.

V gene TRBV11-2 combines with J gene TRBJ1-2; 9 positions match TRBD1. Germline V CDR1 and CDR2: SGHAT, FQNNGV. CDR3 size: 14 residues. Trimming took 4 bases from V and 8 from J; bases not matched to a gene: 8. Here the CDR3 reads CASSSGQGTHGYTF. As DNA, the CDR3 is TGTGCCAGCAGCTCAGGACAGGGGACGCACGGCTACACCTTC.

The chain is built from TRBV30 and TRBJ2-7; D is unclear. The germline CDR1 and CDR2 sequences are GTSNPN and SVGIG (reference sequence). This CDR3 has 12 residues. V was cut by 0 bases and J by 4 bases, with 7 bases left in between. CDR3 region: CAWSVRDYEQYF. CDR3 DNA sequence: TGTGCCTGGAGTGTACGTGATTACGAGCAGTACTTC. Variable domain in full (rest from reference TRBV30 and TRBJ2-7): SQTIHQWPATLVQPVGSPLSLECTVEGTSNPNLYWYRQAAGRGLQLLFYSVGIGQISSEVPQNLSASRPQDRQFILSSKKLLLSDSGFYLCAWSVRDYEQYFGPGTRLTVT.

The chain is built from TRBV19 and TRBJ2-7; D is perhaps TRBD2 (6 bases). CDR1 is LNHDA and CDR2 is SQIVND in the germline V gene (reference sequence). The CDR3 consists of 12 residues. Trimming removed 6 bases at V and 1 base at J, with 7 bases between. The CDR3, as DNA: TGTGCCAGTAGCGGGGGTTCCTACGAGCAGTACTTC. Its protein is CASSGGSYEQYF. Together with reference TRBV19 and TRBJ2-7, the CDR3 gives the full variable domain: DGGITQSPKYLFRKEGQNVTLSCEQNLNHDAMYWYRQDPGQGLRLIYYSQIVNDFQKGDIAEGYSVSREKKESFPLTVTSAQKNPTAFYLCASSGGSYEQYFGPGTRLTVT.

The chain is built from TRBV4-1 and TRBJ1-5; 9 positions agree with TRBD1. Germline V gene data show CDR1 as MGHRA and CDR2 as YSYEKL. There are 14 residues in the CDR3. V was pared by 4 bases and J by 4 bases, with 2 bases of the junction left unmatched. This chain's CDR3 is CASSPGQGNQPQHF. DNA of the CDR3: TGCGCCAGCAGCCCAGGACAGGGGAATCAGCCCCAGCATTTT.

This clone has just one count. In DNA, the CDR3 is TGTGCCAGCAGCCCCAGCGTAGTCGATGGCTACACCTTC. Protein sequence: CASSPSVVDGYTF. The V call is TRBV12-2, the J call TRBJ1-2. TRBV12-2 is assigned pseudogene status. The CDR3 is 13 amino acids.

This clone was counted only a few times. The chain recombines TRBV5-1 with TRBJ2-1; D could derive from TRBD1 or TRBD2 (5 bases each). Germline-derived CDR1 and CDR2 are SGHRS and YFSETQ. The CDR3 sequence is 16 residues long. V lost 1 base, J lost 2 bases, and 13 bases lay in between. CDR3 coding DNA: TGCGCCAGCAGCTTGATGTACGGGGCCGCCTACAATGAGCAGTTCTTC. It codes for CASSLMYGAAYNEQFF.

CDR3 residues: CASSHLDRALYGYTF. The CDR3 DNA is TGTGCCAGCAGCCACCTGGACAGAGCCCTCTATGGCTACACCTTC. This chain joins TRBV11-2 and TRBJ1-2; D perhaps matches TRBD1 (6 bases). Trimming pared 5 bases from V and 4 bases from J, leaving 17 bases between. Germline loops: CDR1 SGHAT, CDR2 FQNNGV. This CDR3 comprises 15 residues.

V usage is TRBV14 and J usage is TRBJ2-7; 12 nucleotides agree with TRBD1. V was clipped by 4 bases and J by 4 bases; unmatched bases: 2. The CDR3 spans 14 residues. CDR1 and CDR2 from the germline V gene are SGHDN and FVKESK. In nucleotides, the CDR3 is TGTGCCAGCAGCCTGGGACAGGGGGCGTACGAGCAGTACTTC. As protein: CASSLGQGAYEQYF.

The chain employs TRBV27 and TRBJ2-1, with no clear D. With 2 bases removed from V and 8 bases from J, the gap between germline ends came to 4 bases. Germline loops: CDR1 MNHEY, CDR2 SMNVEV (reference sequence). The CDR3 covers 11 residues. CDR3: CASSLGDEQFF. In DNA form, the CDR3 reads TGTGCCAGCAGTTTAGGGGATGAGCAGTTCTTC.

V is TRBV18 and J is TRBJ2-7; D perhaps matches TRBD1 (6 bases). The CDR3 extends over 15 amino acids. Germline CDR1 KGHSH, CDR2 LQKENI. V lost 0 bases and J 1 base, leaving 10 bases between the germline ends. CDR3 coding DNA: TGTGCCAGCTCACCACCGGCAGGGGAGTCCTACGAGCAGTACTTC. This translates into CASSPPAGESYEQYF.

The chain employs TRBV27 and TRBJ2-5; TRBD2 matches 11 bases. The CDR3 consists of 13 residues. The V gene end was trimmed by 9 bases and the J gene end by 5 bases; junction bases not matched to a gene: 5. Per germline, CDR1 MNHEY and CDR2 SMNVEV (reference sequence). CDR3 sequence: CASKTSGAETQYF. The CDR3 coding sequence is TGTGCCAGTAAGACTAGCGGGGCTGAGACCCAGTACTTC.

By frequency in the sample, this clone is large. V and J are TRBV7-6 and TRBJ2-7, with TRBD2 matching over 12 bases. Trimming removed 5 bases from V and 2 bases from J; junction bases left unmatched: 7. Germline V gives CDR1 SGHVS, CDR2 FNYEAQ. This CDR3 has 16 amino acids. CDR3 residues: CASSPGASGGAYEQYF. The CDR3 DNA is TGTGCCAGCAGCCCCGGGGCTAGCGGGGGGGCCTACGAGCAGTACTTC. The full variable domain, completed using reference TRBV7-6 and TRBJ2-7, is GAGVSQSPRYKVTKRGQDVALRCDPISGHVSLYWYRQALGQGPEFLTYFNYEAQQDKSGLPNDRFSAERPEGSISTLTIQRTEQRDSAMYRCASSPGASGGAYEQYFGPGTRLTVT.

This rearrangement joins TRBV19 to TRBJ2-3, with a tentative D call TRBD1 (8 bases). The CDR3 is 15 residues long. CDR1 and CDR2 (germline): LNHDA, SQIVND (reference sequence). The germline V and J ends were trimmed by 3 bases and 5 bases, with 15 bases remaining between them. CDR3: CASSITGGGLDTQYF. DNA for the CDR3: TGTGCCAGTAGTATCACAGGGGGAGGGTTAGATACGCAGTATTTT.